The 28 T cell receptor beta chains in this list originate from one sample, sequenced in a study of blood T cell repertoires in COVID-19. The method was immunoSEQ multiplex PCR; TCRdb's version includes in-frame clones alone and lacks a portion of them. This sample has a few hundred thousand clones, with roughly 90% found just once. The sequenced sample consisted of peripheral blood. Receptor source: a woman aged 40 to 50 who had recovered from COVID-19.

The J gene is TRBJ2-3, the V gene TRBV6-4; D is undetermined. Trimming removed 2 bases from V and 2 bases from J, with 5 bases in between. The CDR3 is 13 residues long. Germline V CDR1 and CDR2: MRHNA, SNTAGT. The chain's CDR3 is CASSDGHTDTQYF. The CDR3 DNA reads TGTGCCAGCAGTGACGGCCACACAGATACGCAGTATTTT.

This rearrangement joins TRBV10-3 to TRBJ2-7; 8 bases line up with TRBD2. The V gene's germline CDR1 is ENHRY and CDR2 SYGVKD. The CDR3 runs to 14 residues. V lost 7 bases to trimming and J lost 0 bases; unmatched junction nucleotides: 5. CDR3 residues: CAIKELADSYEQYF. CDR3 in DNA: TGTGCCATCAAGGAACTAGCGGACTCCTACGAGCAGTACTTC.

The V gene is TRBV3-1 (or the pseudogene TRBV3-2), the J gene TRBJ1-2, with 12 bases aligning to TRBD1. V was clipped by 6 bases and J by 7 bases; unmatched bases: 6. The CDR3 spans 14 residues. CDR1 is LGHDT and CDR2 is YNNKEL in the germline V gene (reference sequence). CDR3 nucleotides: TGTGCCAGCAGTACGGGACAGGGGGCGCGTGGCTACACCTTC. It encodes CASSTGQGARGYTF.

This clone was found once. V is TRBV7-6 and J is TRBJ2-3; 13 bases fit TRBD2. V dropped 6 bases and J dropped 0; count of bases not matched to a gene: 12. Germline-derived CDR1 and CDR2 are SGHVS and FNYEAQ. This CDR3 has 19 residues. This chain's CDR3 is CASSERGLAGQTSTDTQYF. Here the CDR3 DNA reads TGTGCCAGCAGTGAGAGGGGACTAGCGGGACAGACTAGCACAGATACGCAGTATTTT.

The chain recombines TRBV12-5 with TRBJ1-5, with unresolved D. CDR1 LGHNT and CDR2 FRNRAP come from the germline V gene. V lost 6 bases and J lost 5, with 17 bases in between. The CDR3 length is 15 residues. The CDR3 protein is CASGRLRGTDQPQHF. The DNA of the CDR3 is TGTGCTAGTGGCCGGTTGCGGGGTACGGATCAGCCCCAGCATTTT.

This clone was counted at least ten times. J is TRBJ2-3 and V is TRBV7-9; D is perhaps TRBD2 (6 bases). CDR3 length: 15 residues. V dropped 1 base and J dropped 3 bases, with 11 bases sitting between them. Germline V CDR1 and CDR2: SEHNR, FQNEAQ (reference sequence). The CDR3 region has the DNA TGTGCCAGCAGCTTAGGTCTAGCGTTGACAGATACGCAGTATTTT. It is translated as CASSLGLALTDTQYF.

V usage is TRBV2 and J usage is TRBJ2-2, with TRBD2 as a possible D gene (5 bases). Germline-derived CDR1 and CDR2 are SNHLY and FYNNEI. Between the trimmed V and J ends, which lost 6 bases and 0 bases, there was a span of 11 bases. This CDR3 has 15 residues. CDR3 in DNA: TGTGCCAGCAGCCGCGTGGGAGCGAACACCGGGGAGCTGTTTTTT. Amino acid sequence: CASSRVGANTGELFF. Full variable domain (remainder filled in from reference TRBV2 and TRBJ2-2): EPEVTQTPSHQVTQMGQEVILRCVPISNHLYFYWYRQILGQKVEFLVSFYNNEISEKSEIFDDQFSVERPDGSNFTLKIRSTKLEDSAMYFCASSRVGANTGELFFGEGSRLTVL.

The V and J genes are TRBV4-1 and TRBJ1-6; 10 bases are a match to TRBD1. Losses at the gene ends were 4 bases for V and 6 bases for J; bases not matched to a gene: 6. Germline V gives CDR1 MGHRA, CDR2 YSYEKL. The CDR3 totals 16 residues. The CDR3 DNA is TGCGCCAGCAGCCCCGAGACAGGGGGCTTTAATTCACCCCTCCACTTT. It yields the protein CASSPETGGFNSPLHF.

The J gene is TRBJ1-1, the V gene TRBV19; 11 bases align to TRBD1. The length of the CDR3 is 14 residues. Germline lookup yields CDR1 LNHDA and CDR2 SQIVND (reference sequence). Germline trimming cut 6 bases from V and 1 base from J; bases unmatched to any gene: 1. The CDR3 bases are TGTGCCAGTAGCGGACAGGGGGCGAACACTGAAGCTTTCTTT. It specifies CASSGQGANTEAFF. Full variable domain (remainder filled in from reference TRBV19 and TRBJ1-1): DGGITQSPKYLFRKEGQNVTLSCEQNLNHDAMYWYRQDPGQGLRLIYYSQIVNDFQKGDIAEGYSVSREKKESFPLTVTSAQKNPTAFYLCASSGQGANTEAFFGQGTRLTVV.

The chain combines TRBV5-6 with TRBJ2-3; no firm D call. The CDR3 runs 13 residues. V was cut by 5 bases and J by 1 base, with 8 bases left in between. The V gene's germline CDR1 is SGHDT and CDR2 YYEEEE. CDR3 DNA: TGTGCCAGCAGTCGGTCGGGCACAGATACGCAGTATTTT. Translating it yields CASSRSGTDTQYF.

V gene TRBV18 combines with J gene TRBJ2-7, with 7 bases lining up with TRBD1. The CDR3 consists of 14 residues. From germline, CDR1 is KGHSH and CDR2 LQKENI. Losses at the gene ends were 3 bases for V and 6 bases for J; bases not matched to a gene: 8. CDR3 sequence: CASSPETGVPEQYF. The CDR3 nucleotides read TGTGCCAGCTCACCGGAAACAGGGGTCCCCGAGCAGTACTTC.

The chain is built from TRBV18 and TRBJ2-1, with 7 bases fitting TRBD1. This CDR3 is built from 15 residues. Germline-derived CDR1 and CDR2 are KGHSH and LQKENI. Trimming removed 2 bases from V and 3 bases from J; junction bases left unmatched: 4. The CDR3 DNA reads as TGTGCCAGCTCACCAAAGGGGGCCTACTACAATGAGCAGTTCTTC. Translation: CASSPKGAYYNEQFF.

As for this clone: Other DNA sequences in the sample encode the same CDR3. The chain combines TRBV18 with TRBJ2-1, with a tentative D call TRBD2 (5 bases). V lost 2 bases and J lost 4, with 12 bases in between. The CDR3 consists of 15 residues. Germline CDR1 is KGHSH and CDR2 is LQKENI. The CDR3 DNA is TGTGCCAGCTCACCAGGGCTAGCCGAGTACAATGAGCAGTTCTTC. Amino acids: CASSPGLAEYNEQFF. The complete variable domain, with remaining parts taken from reference TRBV18 and TRBJ2-1, reads NAGVMQNPRHLVRRRGQEARLRCSPMKGHSHVYWYRQLPEEGLKFMVYLQKENIIDESGMPKERFSAEFPKEGPSILRIQQVVRGDSAAYFCASSPGLAEYNEQFFGPGTRLTVL.

The chain carries TRBV7-9 and TRBJ2-7, with 7 bases aligning to TRBD1. Losses at the gene ends were 2 bases for V and 0 bases for J; bases not matched to a gene: 10. The length of the CDR3 is 17 residues. Germline V gene sequence: CDR1 SEHNR, CDR2 FQNEAQ (reference sequence). CDR3 nucleotides: TGTGCCAGCAGCTTATCCCCAGGGACAGCTTCCTCCTACGAGCAGTACTTC. As protein: CASSLSPGTASSYEQYF.

The chain is built from TRBV2 and TRBJ1-4; possible D gene TRBD1, 5 bases. The V end was cut by 5 bases, the J end by 8 bases, with 15 bases between. The CDR3 extends over 14 amino acids. Germline lookup yields CDR1 SNHLY and CDR2 FYNNEI. The CDR3 DNA follows: TGTGCCAGCAGTTGGGGGGGTTTGGGAGAAAAACTGTTTTTT. This codes for CASSWGGLGEKLFF.

The chain carries TRBV19 and TRBJ1-5; D remains ambiguous. V was shortened by 3 bases and J by 4 bases, with 13 bases between the two germline ends. The CDR3 contains 15 residues. Germline CDR1 is LNHDA and CDR2 is SQIVND (reference sequence). In DNA, the CDR3 is TGTGCCAGTAGTATTAATGGAGAATTTAATCAGCCCCAGCATTTT. Encoded protein: CASSINGEFNQPQHF.

The genes are TRBV2 and TRBJ2-5, with 10 bases lining up with TRBD2. With V trimmed by 5 bases and J by 1 base, 7 bases remained unmatched. The length of the CDR3 is 16 residues. Looked up from germline, CDR1 is SNHLY and CDR2 is FYNNEI. The CDR3 loop reads CASSLTGTSAQETQYF. The DNA of the CDR3 is TGTGCCAGCAGTCTAACCGGGACTAGCGCCCAAGAGACCCAGTACTTC.

The chain is built from TRBV6-1 and TRBJ1-2, with 12 nucleotides matching TRBD1. The CDR3 spans 16 residues. Germline V gene data show CDR1 as MNHNS and CDR2 as SASEGT. Trimming at V came to 3 bases and at J to 4 bases, leaving 6 bases not matched to a gene. The CDR3 DNA follows: TGTGCCAGCAGTGACGCCGGGACAGGGGGCTCCTATGGCTACACCTTC. This gives the protein CASSDAGTGGSYGYTF.

This clone showed up just once. The genes are TRBV18 and TRBJ2-5; TRBD2 matches 12 bases. The CDR3 totals 16 residues. Germline loops: CDR1 KGHSH, CDR2 LQKENI. V dropped 3 bases and J dropped 5; count of bases not matched to a gene: 7. This CDR3 is CASSPTTSGSLETQYF. The CDR3 DNA reads as TGTGCCAGCTCACCGACGACTAGCGGGAGCTTGGAGACCCAGTACTTC.

The rearrangement links TRBV27 to TRBJ2-7; 8 bases map to TRBD2. There are 14 residues in the CDR3. V gave up 2 bases and J gave up 9 bases; unmatched junction bases: 9. The germline V gene encodes CDR1 MNHEY and CDR2 SMNVEV (reference sequence). The CDR3 sequence: CASSLGLAGSMQYF. CDR3 nucleotides: TGTGCCAGCAGTTTAGGCCTAGCGGGCTCAATGCAGTACTTC.

This chain joins TRBV3-1 (or the pseudogene TRBV3-2) and TRBJ2-1; 7 nucleotides match TRBD2. CDR1 and CDR2 (germline): LGHDT, YNNKEL (reference sequence). The CDR3 loop spans 16 amino acids. J was trimmed by 0 bases and V by 5 bases; bases with no gene match: 7. Written as DNA, the CDR3 is TGTGCCAGCAGCTATGAGCGGGGAAGCTCCTACAATGAGCAGTTCTTC. Its translation: CASSYERGSSYNEQFF.

V is TRBV7-9 and J is TRBJ2-2, with 9 bases fitting TRBD1. Germline V gene data show CDR1 as SEHNR and CDR2 as FQNEAQ (reference sequence). V lost 4 bases and J lost 1; bases outside the gene matches: 10. The CDR3 has 18 residues. CDR3 nucleotide sequence: TGTGCCAGCAGCTCGGGACAGGGAGCCAACGGGAACACCGGGGAGCTGTTTTTT. Its protein is CASSSGQGANGNTGELFF.

The chain employs TRBV27 and TRBJ2-7; the match to TRBD1 covers 12 bases. CDR1 and CDR2 from the germline V gene are MNHEY and SMNVEV (reference sequence). The CDR3 is 15 amino acids. V was pared by 5 bases and J by 4 bases, with 6 bases of the junction left unmatched. The CDR3 loop reads CASSPGTGGGYEQYF. The CDR3 DNA reads TGTGCCAGCAGTCCCGGGACAGGGGGCGGTTACGAGCAGTACTTC.

The rearrangement uses TRBV11-1 and TRBJ2-7; D may be TRBD2 (6 bases). V shed 5 bases and J shed 0 bases, with 14 bases lying between them. The V gene's germline CDR1 is SGHAT and CDR2 FQDESV (reference sequence). The length of the CDR3 is 15 residues. CDR3: CASSGEEGSSYEQYF. CDR3 in DNA: TGTGCCAGCAGCGGTGAGGAGGGAAGCTCCTACGAGCAGTACTTC.

The table lists this clone with a count of one. The rearrangement joins TRBV5-5 to TRBJ2-7, with 10 bases identical to TRBD1. Unmatched junction bases numbered 8, after V lost 0 bases and J lost 5 bases. The CDR3 consists of 16 residues. Germline-derived CDR1 and CDR2 are SGHKS and YYEKEE (reference sequence). The CDR3 bases are TGTGCCAGCAGCTTGGTCCTTGGACAGGGGGGCGACGAGCAGTACTTC. Encoded protein: CASSLVLGQGGDEQYF.

The chain employs TRBV7-2 and TRBJ2-7; TRBD2 is a possible D gene (6 bases). CDR1 and CDR2 from the germline V gene are SGHTA and FQGNSA. V gave up 0 bases and J gave up 0 bases, with 12 bases separating them. The length of the CDR3 is 16 residues. Here the CDR3 reads CASSLAGLAVSYEQYF. In nucleotides, the CDR3 is TGTGCCAGCAGCTTAGCCGGTTTAGCGGTCTCCTACGAGCAGTACTTC.

The chain has TRBV7-2 and TRBJ1-4; D is perhaps TRBD1 (6 bases). Trimming took off 4 bases at V and 2 bases at J, with 17 bases between the two ends. The CDR3 spans 17 residues. Germline V gives CDR1 SGHTA, CDR2 FQGNSA. The CDR3 nucleotides read TGTGCCAGCAGCTCCACAGGGTTCTTTGCCACTAATGAAAAACTGTTTTTT. Translating gives CASSSTGFFATNEKLFF. The entire variable domain, with the rest obtained from reference TRBV7-2 and TRBJ1-4, is as follows: GAGVSQSPSNKVTEKGKDVELRCDPISGHTALYWYRQSLGQGLEFLIYFQGNSAPDKSGLPSDRFSAERTGGSVSTLTIQRTQQEDSAVYLCASSSTGFFATNEKLFFGSGTQLSVL.

This clone has only a few counts. One end of the junction fails to match germline, which may point to a read error. V is TRBV6-6 and J is TRBJ2-7, with D hard to call. CDR1 MNHNY and CDR2 SVGAGI come from the germline V gene (reference sequence). The CDR3 sequence is 12 residues long. Here the CDR3 reads CASSNLNRRLNF. The CDR3 coding sequence is TGTGCCAGCAGTAATCTTAATAGGAGATTGAACTTC.